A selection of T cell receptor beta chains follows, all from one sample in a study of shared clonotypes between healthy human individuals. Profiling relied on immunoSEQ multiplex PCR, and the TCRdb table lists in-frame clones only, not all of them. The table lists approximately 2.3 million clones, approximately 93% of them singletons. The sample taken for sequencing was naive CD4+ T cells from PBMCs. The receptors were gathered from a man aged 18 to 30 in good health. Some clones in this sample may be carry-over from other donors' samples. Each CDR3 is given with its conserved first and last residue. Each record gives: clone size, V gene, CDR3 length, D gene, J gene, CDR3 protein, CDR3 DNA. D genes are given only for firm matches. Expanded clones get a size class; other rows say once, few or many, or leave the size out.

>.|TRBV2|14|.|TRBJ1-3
CASTSSSSGNTIYF
TGTGCCAGCACCTCGTCGAGCTCTGGAAACACCATATATTTT
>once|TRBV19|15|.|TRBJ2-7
CASSPRTTGTYEQYF
TGTGCCAGTAGTCCCCGAACGACAGGAACTTACGAGCAGTACTTC
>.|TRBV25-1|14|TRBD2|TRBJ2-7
CASSVTSGAYEQYF
TGTGCCAGCAGCGTAACTAGCGGGGCCTACGAGCAGTACTTC
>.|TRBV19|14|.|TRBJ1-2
CASRIDEIRGGYTF
TGTGCCAGTAGGATTGACGAGATACGCGGTGGCTACACCTTC
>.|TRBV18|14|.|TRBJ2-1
CASSPRSSDNEQFF
TGTGCCAGCTCGCCCAGGAGTTCCGACAATGAGCAGTTCTTC
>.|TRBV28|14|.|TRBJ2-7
CASRSTGPGYEQYF
TGTGCCAGCAGAAGCACCGGGCCTGGGTACGAGCAGTACTTC
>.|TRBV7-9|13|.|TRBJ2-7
CASSKTDAYEQYF
TGTGCCAGCAGCAAGACAGACGCCTACGAGCAGTACTTC
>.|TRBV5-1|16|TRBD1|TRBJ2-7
CASSSSGTGATYEQYF
TGCGCCAGCAGCTCGTCAGGGACAGGTGCGACCTACGAGCAGTACTTC
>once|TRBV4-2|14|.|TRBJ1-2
CASSQGGGGSGYTF
TGTGCCAGCAGCCAAGGTGGGGGGGGTTCTGGCTACACCTTC
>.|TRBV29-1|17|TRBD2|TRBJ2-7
CSVTGLAGGRINYEQYF
TGCAGCGTAACGGGACTAGCGGGAGGCCGAATTAACTACGAGCAGTACTTC
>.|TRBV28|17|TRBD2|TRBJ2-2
CASSWGLAGPNTGELFF
TGTGCCAGCAGTTGGGGTCTAGCGGGGCCGAACACCGGGGAGCTGTTTTTT
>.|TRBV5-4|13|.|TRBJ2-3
CASSLGPEDTQYF
TGTGCCAGCAGCTTGGGACCCGAGGATACGCAGTATTTT
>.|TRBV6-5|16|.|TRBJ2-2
CASSYSGPANTGELFF
TGTGCCAGCAGTTACTCGGGGCCAGCGAACACCGGGGAGCTGTTTTTT
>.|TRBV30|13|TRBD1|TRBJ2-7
CAWSGTGTYEQYF
TGTGCCTGGAGTGGGACAGGGACTTACGAGCAGTACTTC
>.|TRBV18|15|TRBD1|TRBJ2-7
CASSPRQGSSYEQYF
TGTGCCAGCTCACCTAGACAGGGGTCTTCCTACGAGCAGTACTTC
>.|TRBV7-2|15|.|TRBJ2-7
CASSFPRRGSYEQYF
TGTGCCAGCAGCTTTCCGAGAAGGGGCTCCTACGAGCAGTACTTC
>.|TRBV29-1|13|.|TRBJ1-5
CSVGKGSNQPQHF
TGCAGCGTTGGTAAAGGGTCCAATCAGCCCCAGCATTTT